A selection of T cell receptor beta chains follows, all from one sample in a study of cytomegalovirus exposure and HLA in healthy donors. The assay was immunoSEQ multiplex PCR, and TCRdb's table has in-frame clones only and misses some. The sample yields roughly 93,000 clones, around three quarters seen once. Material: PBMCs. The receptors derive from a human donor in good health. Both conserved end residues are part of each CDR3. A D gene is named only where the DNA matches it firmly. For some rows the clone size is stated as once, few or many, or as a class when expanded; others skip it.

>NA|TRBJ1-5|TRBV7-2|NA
CASSRGMGPNQPQHF
TGTGCCAGCAGCCGTGGTATGGGGCCGAATCAGCCCCAGCATTTT
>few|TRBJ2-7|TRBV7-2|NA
CASSLVRESNSEQYF
TGTGCCAGCAGCTTAGTTCGGGAGAGCAACTCCGAGCAGTACTTC
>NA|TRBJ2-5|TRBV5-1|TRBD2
CASSLELAGAYQETQYF
TGCGCCAGCAGCTTGGAACTAGCGGGGGCCTACCAAGAGACCCAGTACTTC
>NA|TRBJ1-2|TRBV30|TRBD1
CAWMLTGTGGYGYTF
TGTGCCTGGATGCTAACCGGGACAGGGGGCTATGGCTACACCTTC
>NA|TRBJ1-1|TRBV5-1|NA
CASSTRPNTEAFF
TGCGCCAGCAGCACTCGTCCCAACACTGAAGCTTTCTTT
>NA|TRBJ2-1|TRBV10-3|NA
CAISEHGSYNEQFF
TGTGCCATCAGTGAACATGGCAGCTACAATGAGCAGTTCTTC
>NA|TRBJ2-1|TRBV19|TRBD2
CASRRQGTSGGAFEQFF
TGTGCCAGTAGACGTCAGGGGACTAGCGGGGGGGCGTTCGAGCAGTTCTTC
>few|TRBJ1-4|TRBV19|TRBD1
CATNQGQLNEKLFF
TGTGCCACCAACCAGGGACAGTTGAATGAAAAACTGTTTTTT
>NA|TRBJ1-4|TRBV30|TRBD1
CAWSEGARGEKLFF
TGTGCCTGGAGTGAGGGGGCGCGCGGTGAAAAACTGTTTTTT
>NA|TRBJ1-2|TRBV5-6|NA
CASSLRGSNYGYTF
TGTGCCAGCAGCTTGAGGGGCTCAAACTATGGCTACACCTTC
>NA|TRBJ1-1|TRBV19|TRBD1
CASSSSWTGTEAFF
TGTGCCAGTAGTTCAAGTTGGACAGGCACTGAAGCTTTCTTT
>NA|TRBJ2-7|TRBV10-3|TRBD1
CAISTRDRGSGEQYF
TGTGCCATTTCAACCCGGGACAGGGGAAGTGGCGAGCAGTACTTC
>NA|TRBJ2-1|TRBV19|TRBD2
CASSILAGGPNEQFF
TGTGCCAGTAGTATCTTAGCGGGGGGGCCTAATGAGCAGTTCTTC
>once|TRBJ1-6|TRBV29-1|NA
CSVEVQRTRDSPLHF
TGCAGCGTTGAAGTTCAAAGGACAAGAGATTCACCCCTCCACTTT
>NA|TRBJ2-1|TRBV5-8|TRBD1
CASSSSGTGSSYNEQFF
TGTGCCAGCAGTTCCTCCGGGACAGGGTCCTCCTACAATGAGCAGTTCTTC
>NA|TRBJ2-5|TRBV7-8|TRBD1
CASSFPHRGSETQYF
TGTGCCAGCAGCTTTCCGCACAGGGGTTCCGAGACCCAGTACTTC
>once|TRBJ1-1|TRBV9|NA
CASSATPEGGAEAFF
TGTGCCAGCAGCGCTACACCCGAAGGAGGCGCTGAAGCTTTCTTT
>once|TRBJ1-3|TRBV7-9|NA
CASSLAGTGSTIYF
TGTGCCAGCAGCCTAGCAGGGACTGGAAGCACCATATATTTT
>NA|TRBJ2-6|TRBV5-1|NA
CASSSTGSGANVLTF
TGCGCCAGCAGTTCCACAGGGTCTGGGGCCAACGTCCTGACTTTC
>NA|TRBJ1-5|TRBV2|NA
CASSEKRVEQPQHF
TGTGCCAGCAGTGAGAAAAGAGTAGAGCAGCCCCAGCATTTT
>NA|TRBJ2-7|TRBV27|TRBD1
CASQQTGVYEQYF
TGTGCCAGCCAGCAGACAGGGGTCTACGAGCAGTACTTC
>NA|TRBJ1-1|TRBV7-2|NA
CASSSDSLMNTEAFF
TGTGCCAGCAGCTCGGACAGCCTTATGAACACTGAAGCTTTCTTT
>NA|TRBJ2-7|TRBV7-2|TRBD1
CASSILSGQGYEQYF
TGTGCCAGCAGCATACTATCGGGACAGGGCTACGAGCAGTACTTC
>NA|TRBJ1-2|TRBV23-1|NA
CASSHSRAGEGYTF
TGCGCCAGCAGTCACTCTCGGGCAGGGGAAGGCTACACCTTC
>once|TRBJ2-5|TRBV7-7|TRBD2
CASSPDLPQGLAGGPVRKTQYF
TGTGCCAGCAGCCCGGACCTTCCCCAGGGACTAGCGGGGGGGCCTGTGAGGAAGACCCAGTACTTC
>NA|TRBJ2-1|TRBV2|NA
CASAESYNEQFF
TGTGCCAGCGCGGAATCCTACAATGAGCAGTTCTTC
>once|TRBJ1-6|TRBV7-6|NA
CASSKQGMSNSPLHF
TGTGCCAGCAGCAAACAGGGAATGTCGAATTCACCCCTCCACTTT
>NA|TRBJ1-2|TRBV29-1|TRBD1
CSTERGQANYGYTF
TGCAGCACCGAAAGGGGGCAGGCGAACTATGGCTACACCTTC
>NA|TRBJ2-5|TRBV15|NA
CATSRRAGQETQYF
TGTGCCACCAGCAGACGGGCGGGGCAAGAGACCCAGTACTTC
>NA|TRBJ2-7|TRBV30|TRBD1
CAWSTAGGMYEQYF
TGTGCCTGGAGTACGGCAGGGGGAATGTACGAGCAGTACTTC
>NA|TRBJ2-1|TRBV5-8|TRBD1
CASSWDRGLGGEQFF
TGTGCCAGCAGCTGGGACAGGGGGCTTGGGGGTGAGCAGTTCTTC
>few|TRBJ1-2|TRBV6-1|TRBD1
CASSENRGSYGYTF
TGTGCCAGCAGTGAAAACAGGGGGAGCTATGGCTACACCTTC
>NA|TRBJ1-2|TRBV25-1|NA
CASSEWGGNYGYTF
TGTGCCAGCAGTGAATGGGGGGGGAACTATGGCTACACCTTC
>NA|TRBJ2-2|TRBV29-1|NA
CSVATGKSTGELFF
TGCAGCGTGGCGACAGGCAAGAGCACCGGGGAGCTGTTTTTT
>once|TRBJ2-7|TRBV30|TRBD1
CAADRVSYEQYF
TGTGCCGCGGACAGGGTTTCCTACGAGCAGTACTTC
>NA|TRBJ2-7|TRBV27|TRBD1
CASSSDRGEQYF
TGTGCCAGCAGTAGCGACAGGGGCGAGCAGTACTTC
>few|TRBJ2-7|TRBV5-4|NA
CASSLDRFNPYEQYF
TGTGCCAGCAGCTTGGATCGGTTTAACCCCTACGAGCAGTACTTC
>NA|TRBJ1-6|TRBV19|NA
CASSIGQSANSPLHF
TGTGCCAGTAGTATTGGCCAGAGCGCCAATTCACCCCTCCACTTT
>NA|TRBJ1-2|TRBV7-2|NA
CASSLGPGRGYTF
TGTGCCAGCAGCTTAGGACCGGGTCGGGGCTACACCTTC
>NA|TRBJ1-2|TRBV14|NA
CASSQRGSYGYTF
TGTGCCAGCAGCCAAAGGGGCAGCTATGGCTACACCTTC
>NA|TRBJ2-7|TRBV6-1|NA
CASGYYEQYF
TGTGCCAGCGGATACTACGAGCAGTACTTC
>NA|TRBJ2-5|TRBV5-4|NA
CASSAEDSSLYQETQYF
TGTGCCAGCAGCGCGGAGGACTCCTCTCTGTACCAAGAGACCCAGTACTTC
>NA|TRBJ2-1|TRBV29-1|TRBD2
CSVGTSGNEQFF
TGCAGCGTTGGGACTAGCGGTAATGAGCAGTTCTTC
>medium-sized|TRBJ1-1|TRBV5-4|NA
CASSLPGMVETEAFF
TGTGCCAGCAGCTTACCGGGAATGGTGGAGACTGAAGCTTTCTTT
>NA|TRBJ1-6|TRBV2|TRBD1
CASSPGQGGSPLHF
TGTGCCAGCAGTCCGGGACAGGGCGGTTCACCCCTCCACTTT
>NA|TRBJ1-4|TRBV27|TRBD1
CASSLRRVGTGVEKLFF
TGTGCCAGCAGTTTAAGGCGGGTTGGGACAGGGGTTGAAAAACTGTTTTTT
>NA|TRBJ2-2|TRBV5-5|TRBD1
CASSFRDRVTGELFF
TGTGCCAGCAGCTTCCGGGACAGGGTGACCGGGGAGCTGTTTTTT